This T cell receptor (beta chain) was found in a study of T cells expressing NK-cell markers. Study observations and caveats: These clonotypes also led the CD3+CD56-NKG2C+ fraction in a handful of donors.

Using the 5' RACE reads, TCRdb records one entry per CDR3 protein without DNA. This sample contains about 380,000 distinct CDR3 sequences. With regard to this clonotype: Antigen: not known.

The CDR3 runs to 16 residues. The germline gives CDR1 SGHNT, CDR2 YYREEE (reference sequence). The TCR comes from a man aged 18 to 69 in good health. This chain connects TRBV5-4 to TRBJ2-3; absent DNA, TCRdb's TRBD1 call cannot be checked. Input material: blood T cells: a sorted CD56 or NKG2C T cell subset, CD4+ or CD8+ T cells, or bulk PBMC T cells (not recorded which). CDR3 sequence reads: CASNTDRDSYTDTQYF.